Presented here are 29 T cell receptor beta chains from one specimen sequenced in a study of control samples from healthy donors and cancer patients. Produced via immunoSEQ multiplex PCR; TCRdb's table is partial and in-frame only. This table has 100,000 to 150,000 clones, more than 85% appearing once. The sample taken for sequencing was blood. These TCRs come from a woman in her late teens or twenties in good health.

This chain uses TRBV24-1 with TRBJ2-5, with TRBD1 identical over 10 bases. This CDR3 contains 16 residues. Germline V CDR1 and CDR2: KGHDR, SFDVKD. V shed 4 bases, J shed 5 bases, and the junction held 9 bases outside the gene matches. CDR3 bases: TGTGCCACCAGTGAGCCCGGGACAGGGGTTGGGGAGACCCAGTACTTC. Translated: CATSEPGTGVGETQYF.

This chain joins TRBV5-4 and TRBJ2-1; D gene ambiguous. Germline V gene data show CDR1 as SGHNT and CDR2 as YYREEE (reference sequence). This CDR3 contains 14 residues. The germline V and J ends were trimmed by 3 bases and 7 bases, with 14 bases remaining between them. CDR3 in amino acids: CASSYRGRSNEQFF. The CDR3 region has the DNA TGTGCCAGCAGCTACCGCGGACGCTCTAATGAGCAGTTCTTC.

Here the CDR3 DNA reads TGCAGCGGCCGGATTAGCGGTAGCACAGATACGCAGTATTTT. Translated, it gives CSGRISGSTDTQYF. The chain recombines TRBV29-1 with TRBJ2-3, with D possibly TRBD2 on 6 matching bases. V was trimmed by 7 bases and J by 0 bases, leaving 14 bases between them. The CDR3 totals 14 residues. The germline gives CDR1 SQVTM, CDR2 ANQGSEA.

This chain links TRBV24-1 with TRBJ2-3, with 7 bases lining up with TRBD2. The CDR3 extends over 14 amino acids. Germline V gene data show CDR1 as KGHDR and CDR2 as SFDVKD. V trimming: 7 bases; J trimming: 2 bases; junction bases outside the gene matches: 5. CDR3 sequence: CATREAGNTDTQYF. The CDR3 DNA reads as TGTGCCACCAGAGAAGCGGGGAACACAGATACGCAGTATTTT.

J is TRBJ1-6 and V is TRBV27; possible D gene TRBD1, 5 bases. CDR3 length: 16 amino acids. Germline CDR1 MNHEY, CDR2 SMNVEV (reference sequence). Trimming shortened V by 5 bases and J by 10 bases, and 21 bases separated the two germline ends. CDR3 DNA: TGTGCCAGCAGTCCGAGCTTCACAGGTCAGCGATCACCCCTCCACTTT. Its translation: CASSPSFTGQRSPLHF.

This clone was seen a single time. The chain links TRBV24-1 to TRBJ2-5; no clear D. V lost 3 bases and J 5 bases, leaving 3 bases between the germline ends. Per the germline V gene, CDR1 is KGHDR and CDR2 is SFDVKD. CDR3 size: 11 residues. Here the CDR3 reads CATSDLETQYF. The CDR3 bases are TGTGCCACCAGTGATCTGGAGACCCAGTACTTC.

The chain carries TRBV2 and TRBJ1-2, with TRBD1 as a possible D gene (6 bases). The V gene's germline CDR1 is SNHLY and CDR2 FYNNEI. The CDR3 totals 16 residues. Trimming removed 6 bases at V and 7 bases at J, with 24 bases between. Written as DNA, the CDR3 is TGTGCCAGCAGCCTCAATGGCCCTGCAGGGGTCCTTGGCTACACCTTC. Amino acid sequence: CASSLNGPAGVLGYTF.

In its sample, this clone was seen a few times. This chain connects TRBV28 to TRBJ2-7, with D uncertain. The CDR3 is 14 residues long. V was shortened by 5 bases and J by 3 bases, with 14 bases between the two germline ends. The V gene's germline CDR1 is MDHEN and CDR2 SYDVKM. For the CDR3, the DNA is TGTGCCAGCAGTCTCGGTGGCATTAGCTACGAGCAGTACTTC. This encodes CASSLGGISYEQYF.

The rearrangement links TRBV6-2 or TRBV6-3 to TRBJ2-1; D is unresolved. The CDR3 spans 16 residues. Germline assignment: CDR1 MNHEY and CDR2 SVGEGT. Trimming removed 5 bases from V and 8 bases from J, with 22 bases in between. This CDR3 is CASSLPGGSRVDEQFF. In DNA, the CDR3 is TGTGCCAGCAGTCTCCCTGGTGGGTCCCGTGTAGATGAGCAGTTCTTC.

This clone was detected only a few times. The chain is built from TRBV27 and TRBJ2-1, with no clear D. The germline V and J ends were trimmed by 3 bases and 8 bases, with 2 bases remaining between them. The CDR3 loop spans 10 amino acids. CDR1 and CDR2 from the germline V gene are MNHEY and SMNVEV (reference sequence). The CDR3 nucleotides read TGTGCCAGCAGTTTTCATGAGCAGTTCTTC. Protein: CASSFHEQFF.

CDR3 amino acids: CASSRTQGDYGYTF. CDR3 DNA sequence: TGTGCCAGCAGCCGGACCCAAGGCGACTATGGCTACACCTTC. The genes are TRBV5-4 and TRBJ1-2; no definite D call. CDR1 and CDR2 from the germline V gene are SGHNT and YYREEE (reference sequence). The CDR3 spans 14 residues. V was shortened by 4 bases and J by 3 bases, with 13 bases between the two germline ends.

In nucleotides, the CDR3 is TGTGCCAGCACCAAGGACGGCACAGATACGCAGTATTTT. Protein product: CASTKDGTDTQYF. This chain joins TRBV6-5 and TRBJ2-3; D gene ambiguous. Per germline, CDR1 MNHEY and CDR2 SVGAGI. The ends were cut back, 7 bases at V and 1 base at J, with 9 bases in the middle. This CDR3 has 13 residues.

This clone was seen only once. The chain recombines TRBV28 with TRBJ1-2; 11 bases align to TRBD1. This CDR3 has 18 residues. The germline CDR1 and CDR2 sequences are MDHEN and SYDVKM. The junction had 14 bases not matched to a gene; V was cut back by 6 bases and J by 2 bases. CDR3 sequence (DNA): TGTGCCAGCAGGGACCCCCCGGGACAGGGGGTATTAAACTATGGCTACACCTTC. Translating gives CASRDPPGQGVLNYGYTF.

V and J are TRBV21-1 and TRBJ1-6. TRBV21-1 is tagged as a pseudogene. The CDR3 extends over 16 amino acids. This CDR3 reads CASSRRRGTTNSPLHF. The CDR3 DNA reads as TGTGCCAGCAGCCGACGGCGGGGGACAACGAATTCACCCCTCCACTTT.

The chain joins TRBV24-1 to TRBJ2-1; TRBD2 matches 15 bases. Germline CDR1 and CDR2: KGHDR and SFDVKD. This CDR3 contains 18 residues. The trim removed 4 bases at V and 3 bases at J, leaving 6 bases unmatched. The CDR3 here is CATSDPGLAGGHYNEQFF. DNA of the CDR3: TGTGCCACCAGTGACCCCGGACTAGCGGGGGGGCACTACAATGAGCAGTTCTTC.

This chain uses TRBV7-2 with TRBJ2-1; 8 bases align to TRBD2. V gave up 3 bases and J gave up 0 bases; unmatched junction bases: 13. This CDR3 is built from 19 residues. CDR1 is SGHTA, CDR2 FQGNSA, per germline. The CDR3 sequence is CASSLTAGGPPSSYNEQFF. The CDR3 DNA reads as TGTGCCAGCAGCTTGACGGCGGGGGGTCCCCCGAGCTCCTACAATGAGCAGTTCTTC.

V is TRBV2 and J is TRBJ1-6; 8 positions agree with TRBD1. Germline loops: CDR1 SNHLY, CDR2 FYNNEI. Unmatched junction bases numbered 5, after V lost 5 bases and J lost 5 bases. This CDR3 comprises 15 residues. The DNA for the CDR3 is TGTGCCAGCAGTCTACAGGGGGGGAATAATTCACCCCTCCACTTT. This codes for CASSLQGGNNSPLHF. Supplemented by reference TRBV2 and TRBJ1-6, the full variable domain reads EPEVTQTPSHQVTQMGQEVILRCVPISNHLYFYWYRQILGQKVEFLVSFYNNEISEKSEIFDDQFSVERPDGSNFTLKIRSTKLEDSAMYFCASSLQGGNNSPLHFGNGTRLTVT.

The chain couples TRBV15 to TRBJ2-5, with 8 bases aligning to TRBD2. The CDR3 is 15 amino acids. V lost 0 bases to trimming and J lost 3 bases; unmatched junction nucleotides: 3. CDR1 LNHNV and CDR2 YYDKDF come from the germline V gene (reference sequence). CDR3 nucleotides: TGTGCCACCAGCAGAGAGAGTAGCGGGAAAGAGACCCAGTACTTC. Its protein product is CATSRESSGKETQYF. Combining the CDR3 with reference TRBV15 and TRBJ2-5 gives the whole variable domain DAMVIQNPRYQVTQFGKPVTLSCSQTLNHNVMYWYQQKSSQAPKLLFHYYDKDFNNEADTPDNFQSRRPNTSFCFLDIRSPGLGDTAMYLCATSRESSGKETQYFGPGTRLLVL.

The chain is built from TRBV15 and TRBJ1-1, with D possibly matching TRBD1 (5 bases). CDR3 size: 15 residues. CDR1 LNHNV and CDR2 YYDKDF come from the germline V gene (reference sequence). The V end was cut by 1 base, the J end by 4 bases, with 13 bases between. The DNA for the CDR3 is TGTGCCACCAGCAGAGCATGGGGGGGGGTCACTGAAGCTTTCTTT. Translation: CATSRAWGGVTEAFF.

The chain is built from TRBV10-3 and TRBJ2-2; no reliable D call. Trimming removed 0 bases from V and 5 bases from J, with 4 bases in between. Looked up from germline, CDR1 is ENHRY and CDR2 is SYGVKD. The CDR3 sequence is 13 residues long. CDR3 amino acids: CAISESGTGELFF. As DNA, the CDR3 is TGTGCCATCAGTGAGTCTGGGACCGGGGAGCTGTTTTTT.

The chain recombines TRBV4-1 with TRBJ1-1; perhaps TRBD1 as D (5 bases). Germline values: CDR1 MGHRA, CDR2 YSYEKL. The CDR3 is 16 residues long. V shed 5 bases and J shed 5 bases, with 21 bases lying between them. The CDR3 loop reads CASSSAEGQGKTEAFF. The CDR3 nucleotides are TGCGCCAGCAGCTCTGCAGAGGGGCAGGGCAAGACTGAAGCTTTCTTT.

The chain recombines TRBV4-3 with TRBJ2-7; 8 nucleotides line up with TRBD2. Unmatched junction bases numbered 10, after V lost 1 base and J lost 2 bases. The germline CDR1 and CDR2 sequences are LGHNA and YSLEER. This CDR3 region has 17 residues. CDR3 nucleotides: TGCGCCAGCAGCCAAGGAGGACGCGGGAGGCGGGCCTACGAGCAGTACTTC. It codes for CASSQGGRGRRAYEQYF.

The V call is TRBV28, the J call TRBJ2-4, with 9 bases aligning to TRBD1. This CDR3 has 17 residues. J gave up 0 bases and V 9 bases, and 12 bases lay outside the gene matches. From germline, CDR1 is MDHEN and CDR2 SYDVKM. CDR3 sequence reads: CASTGTGRVLAKNIQYF. Here the CDR3 DNA reads TGTGCCAGTACAGGGACAGGGAGGGTTCTAGCCAAAAACATTCAGTACTTC.

This chain uses TRBV28 with TRBJ2-5; TRBD1 or TRBD2 may be the D gene (6 bases each). CDR1 MDHEN and CDR2 SYDVKM come from the germline V gene. Trimming stripped 6 bases from V and 5 bases from J, with 31 bases between. This CDR3 contains 19 residues. The CDR3 sequence: CASSTFRGPLLYASETQYF. In nucleotides, the CDR3 is TGTGCCAGCAGCACCTTCCGGGGGCCCTTACTCTATGCGAGCGAGACCCAGTACTTC.

V and J are TRBV28 and TRBJ2-3; tentatively, D is TRBD1 (5 bases). V lost 5 bases, J lost 4 bases, and 16 bases lay in between. Germline V gene lookup returns CDR1 MDHEN and CDR2 SYDVKM. This CDR3 is built from 15 residues. The CDR3 DNA follows: TGTGCCAGCAGTCCATGGACAACTAACGCAGATACGCAGTATTTT. Translated: CASSPWTTNADTQYF.

The rearrangement uses TRBV11-2 and TRBJ2-2, with 7 bases that match TRBD2. CDR1 and CDR2 (germline): SGHAT, FQNNGV. V gave up 2 bases and J gave up 4 bases; unmatched junction bases: 13. The CDR3 consists of 18 residues. CDR3 nucleotide sequence: TGTGCCAGCAGCTTATTTTACCGCGGCGGGAGCTCCACCGGGGAGCTGTTTTTT. Residues: CASSLFYRGGSSTGELFF.

The rearrangement uses TRBV30 and TRBJ2-7; perhaps TRBD1 as D (6 bases). Germline values: CDR1 GTSNPN, CDR2 SVGIG (reference sequence). The CDR3 length is 14 residues. The V end was cut by 2 bases, the J end by 4 bases, with 15 bases between. CDR3 bases: TGTGCCTGGAGTCGGCCCGAAGGGGGTTACGAGCAGTACTTC. Residues: CAWSRPEGGYEQYF.

The count of this clone is one. The V call is TRBV25-1, the J call TRBJ2-1; 7 positions match TRBD2. The length of the CDR3 is 14 residues. CDR1 is MGHDK and CDR2 is SYGVNS in the germline V gene. J gave up 5 bases and V 8 bases, and 9 bases lay outside the gene matches. The DNA for the CDR3 is TGTGCCAGCGGGAGGGCCGGATTTGACAATGAGCAGTTCTTC. This translates into CASGRAGFDNEQFF.

In this sample, this clone turned up once. The gene calls are TRBV7-7 and TRBJ2-3; D remains unclear. This CDR3 region has 14 residues. Germline CDR1 and CDR2: SSHAT and FNYEAQ (reference sequence). Trimming removed 3 bases from V and 4 bases from J, with 11 bases in between. CDR3 sequence: CASSFAHRADTQYF. In DNA form, the CDR3 reads TGTGCCAGCAGCTTTGCCCATAGGGCAGATACGCAGTATTTT.